The source of this T cell receptor (beta chain) is a study of shared clonotypes between healthy human individuals. As for the study in general: A few men and a couple of women, aged 18 to 49, were donors.

Using immunoSEQ multiplex PCR, the repertoire was profiled, and TCRdb retains in-frame clones only, with some absent. This sample yields roughly 490,000 clones, of which around 80% are seen a single time; 13% belongs to the top ten. General observations from the study: The diversity represented, both genetic and in exposure history, was limited by few donors. An anticipated effect of sequencing depth on clonotype sharing among donors was recognized. Blood alone was sampled, and tissue repertoires likely differ.

As to this clone: Its specificity is not known.

The CDR3 runs to 15 residues. Germline-derived CDR1 and CDR2 are SGHTA and FQGTGA. The V gene lost 2 bases and the J gene lost 2 bases, with 10 bases spanning the gap. This TCR was recovered from a middle-aged woman in good health. Some clones in this sample may be carry-over from other donors' samples. The sample comprised PBMCs. V and J are TRBV7-3 and TRBJ2-1, with unresolved D. This CDR3 is CASSLVASAYNEQFF. In DNA, the CDR3 is TGTGCCAGCAGCTTAGTGGCCTCCGCCTACAATGAGCAGTTCTTC.